Listed below are T cell receptor beta chains from one sample, sequenced in a study of blood T cells in healthy people across ages. TCRdb reanalysed the 5' RACE reads using MiXCR and keeps one entry per CDR3 protein. The data show some 1.1 million distinct CDR3 sequences, around two fifths seen once. Source material: blood. Receptors originate from a man in his late teens or twenties in good health. Each CDR3 is given with its conserved first and last residue. D genes are given only for firm matches. Size tells how often a clone was seen (once, few, many) or the class of an expanded clone, and some rows leave it out.

J: TRBJ2-3
size: NA
V: TRBV20-1
D: NA
CDR3: CSARDPQSATDMQYF
DNA: TGCAGTGCTAGAGATCCGCAATCGGCGACAGATATGCAGTATTTT

J: TRBJ1-2
size: few
V: TRBV4-1
D: NA
CDR3: CASSQDLGLVGYTF
DNA: TGCGCCAGCAGCCAAGATCTGGGCCTGGTTGGCTACACCTTC

J: TRBJ2-1
size: NA
V: TRBV3-1
D: TRBD2
CDR3: CASSQHLAGVDNEQFF
DNA: TGTGCCAGCAGCCAGCACCTAGCGGGGGTGGACAATGAGCAGTTCTTC

J: TRBJ1-4
size: NA
V: TRBV20-1
D: NA
CDR3: CSARSTDTNEKLFF
DNA: TGCAGTGCTAGATCCACGGACACCAATGAAAAACTGTTTTTT

J: TRBJ1-1
size: NA
V: TRBV7-9
D: NA
CDR3: CASSLDSIENTEAFF
DNA: TGTGCCAGCAGCCTAGACAGTATTGAGAACACTGAAGCTTTCTTT

J: TRBJ2-5
size: NA
V: TRBV13
D: NA
CDR3: CASSLDAPETQYF
DNA: TGTGCCAGCAGCTTAGACGCCCCGGAGACCCAGTACTTC

J: TRBJ2-7
size: NA
V: TRBV30
D: TRBD1
CDR3: CTWDRGTTYEQYF
DNA: TGTACCTGGGACAGGGGGACAACCTACGAGCAGTACTTC

J: TRBJ2-7
size: NA
V: TRBV12-3/TRBV12-4
D: TRBD2
CDR3: CASNSGTSGYNEQYF
DNA: TGTGCCAGCAACTCCGGGACTAGCGGGTACAATGAGCAGTACTTC

J: TRBJ1-5
size: few
V: TRBV4-1
D: NA
CDR3: CASSQVSLNQPQHF
DNA: TGCGCCAGCAGCCAAGTCTCCCTTAATCAGCCCCAGCATTTT

J: TRBJ1-2
size: few
V: TRBV25-1
D: TRBD1
CDR3: CASSEYPYRGWSYTF
DNA: TGTGCCAGCAGTGAATATCCCTACAGGGGTTGGAGCTACACCTTC